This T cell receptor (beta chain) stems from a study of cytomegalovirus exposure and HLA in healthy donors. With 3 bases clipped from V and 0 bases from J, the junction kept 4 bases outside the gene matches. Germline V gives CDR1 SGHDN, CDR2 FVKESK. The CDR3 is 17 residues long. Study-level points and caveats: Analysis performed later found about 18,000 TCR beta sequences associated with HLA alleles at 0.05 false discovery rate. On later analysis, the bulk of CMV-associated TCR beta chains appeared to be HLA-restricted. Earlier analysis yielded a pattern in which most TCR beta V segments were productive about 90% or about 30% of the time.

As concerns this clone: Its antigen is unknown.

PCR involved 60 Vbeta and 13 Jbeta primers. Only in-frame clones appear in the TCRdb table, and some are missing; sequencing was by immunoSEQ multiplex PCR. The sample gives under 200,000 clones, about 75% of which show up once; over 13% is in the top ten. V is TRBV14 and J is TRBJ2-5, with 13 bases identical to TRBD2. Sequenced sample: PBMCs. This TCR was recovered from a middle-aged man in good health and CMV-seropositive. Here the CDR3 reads CASSHLGLAGDQETQYF. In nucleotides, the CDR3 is TGTGCCAGCAGCCACCTAGGACTAGCGGGGGACCAAGAGACCCAGTACTTC.